The 25 T cell receptor beta chains reported below all come from one sample, sequenced in a study of cytomegalovirus exposure and HLA in healthy donors. The PCR contained 60 Vbeta and 13 Jbeta primers. TCRdb keeps only in-frame clones here, not all; method: immunoSEQ multiplex PCR. The sample lists about 200,000 clones; 60% to 80% were seen once. The sample comprised PBMCs. These receptors were taken from a male donor in good health and CMV-seronegative.

This chain joins TRBV5-1 and TRBJ2-1, with TRBD2 identical over 11 bases. Per the germline V gene, CDR1 is SGHRS and CDR2 is YFSETQ. The CDR3 contains 15 residues. The trim removed 4 bases at V and 4 bases at J, leaving 4 bases unmatched. CDR3 DNA sequence: TGCGCCAGCAGCAAGGGACTAGCGGATTACAATGAGCAGTTCTTC. It encodes CASSKGLADYNEQFF. Looking up the rest from reference TRBV5-1 and TRBJ2-1 gives the full variable domain: KAGVTQTPRYLIKTRGQQVTLSCSPISGHRSVSWYQQTPGQGLQFLFEYFSETQRNKGNFPGRFSGRQFSNSRSEMNVSTLELGDSALYLCASSKGLADYNEQFFGPGTRLTVL.

The V and J genes are TRBV7-2 and TRBJ2-7; D perhaps matches TRBD1 (5 bases). Looked up from germline, CDR1 is SGHTA and CDR2 is FQGNSA. The CDR3 extends over 12 amino acids. The ends were cut back, 5 bases at V and 3 bases at J, with 8 bases in the middle. CDR3 in amino acids: CASSIDSYEQYF. In nucleotides, the CDR3 is TGTGCCAGCAGCATAGACAGCTACGAGCAGTACTTC.

The chain combines TRBV19 with TRBJ2-1; TRBD2 matches at 12 bases. Losses at the gene ends were 3 bases for V and 6 bases for J; bases not matched to a gene: 3. CDR3 length: 15 residues. Germline CDR1 LNHDA, CDR2 SQIVND (reference sequence). The CDR3 sequence is CASSIKTSGSNEQFF. In DNA form, the CDR3 reads TGTGCCAGTAGTATTAAGACTAGCGGGAGCAATGAGCAGTTCTTC.

The V gene is TRBV11-1, the J gene TRBJ1-1; no definite D call. V lost 5 bases to trimming and J lost 1 base, with 8 bases between them. CDR3 length: 13 residues. The germline gives CDR1 SGHAT, CDR2 FQDESV (reference sequence). The DNA of the CDR3 is TGTGCCAGCAGCCCGACACAGAACACTGAAGCTTTCTTT. This encodes CASSPTQNTEAFF. Complete variable domain (other parts from reference TRBV11-1 and TRBJ1-1): EAEVAQSPRYKITEKSQAVAFWCDPISGHATLYWYRQILGQGPELLVQFQDESVVDDSQLPKDRFSAERLKGVDSTLKIQPAELGDSAMYLCASSPTQNTEAFFGQGTRLTVV.

CDR3 loop: CASSPDINYGYTF. Here the CDR3 DNA reads TGTGCCAGCAGTCCGGACATTAACTATGGCTACACCTTC. The chain combines TRBV6-5 with TRBJ1-2; possibly TRBD1 for D (5 bases). Germline values: CDR1 MNHEY, CDR2 SVGAGI. Trimming shortened V by 5 bases and J by 1 base, and 8 bases separated the two germline ends. The CDR3 extends over 13 amino acids.

This chain connects TRBV5-1 to TRBJ1-2, with a possible D match to TRBD1 (6 bases). The V and J ends lost 2 bases and 6 bases respectively, with 8 bases between them. Per germline, CDR1 SGHRS and CDR2 YFSETQ. The length of the CDR3 is 12 residues. Here the CDR3 DNA reads TGCGCCAGCAGCTTCCCAGGGGATGGCTACACCTTC. Amino acids: CASSFPGDGYTF.

The rearrangement joins TRBV7-9 to TRBJ1-1; 7 bases are shared with TRBD1. The CDR3 runs to 15 residues. J was trimmed by 4 bases and V by 5 bases; bases with no gene match: 10. Germline CDR1 reads SEHNR; CDR2 reads FQNEAQ (reference sequence). The CDR3 is CASSHGTARSTEAFF. The CDR3 nucleotides read TGTGCCAGCAGCCATGGGACAGCACGTAGCACTGAAGCTTTCTTT.

The CDR3 nucleotides are TGTGCCAGCAGCTTGCCCCTTGACAGGGCCTCTGGAAACACCATATATTTT. Protein product: CASSLPLDRASGNTIYF. J is TRBJ1-3 and V is TRBV5-6; 7 bases are a match to TRBD1. The CDR3 covers 17 residues. Germline CDR1 reads SGHDT; CDR2 reads YYEEEE. Trimming cost V 1 base and J 0 bases; bases outside gene matches: 7.

The chain joins TRBV5-4 to TRBJ1-5; D may be TRBD1 (5 bases). Trimming pared 4 bases from V and 4 bases from J, leaving 18 bases between. The CDR3 has 16 amino acids. The V gene's germline CDR1 is SGHNT and CDR2 YYREEE (reference sequence). The CDR3 region has the DNA TGTGCCAGCAGCGGGGGGGGGAGGAGTAAGAATCAGCCCCAGCATTTT. Protein sequence: CASSGGGRSKNQPQHF.

The CDR3 DNA reads as TGTGCCAGCAATTTCCGGTTCGGGGCCAACGTCCTGACTTTC. This codes for CASNFRFGANVLTF. This chain links TRBV7-2 with TRBJ2-6, with no clear D. CDR1 is SGHTA, CDR2 FQGNSA, per germline. The V end lost 7 bases, the J end lost 4 bases, and 11 bases lay between the germline ends. This CDR3 has 14 amino acids.

This chain uses TRBV2 with TRBJ1-5, with D perhaps TRBD1 (5 bases). V was shortened by 6 bases and J by 2 bases, with 14 bases between the two germline ends. This CDR3 region has 15 residues. Germline CDR1 reads SNHLY; CDR2 reads FYNNEI. The CDR3 coding sequence is TGTGCCAGCAGGAAAGGGCCGGGGGGCAATCAGCCCCAGCATTTT. Translated, it gives CASRKGPGGNQPQHF.

V usage is TRBV6-5 and J usage is TRBJ2-1, with TRBD1 as a possible D gene (6 bases). Trimming shortened V by 0 bases and J by 7 bases, and 13 bases separated the two germline ends. Per germline, CDR1 MNHEY and CDR2 SVGAGI. This CDR3 has 15 amino acids. The CDR3 DNA reads as TGTGCCAGCAGTTACTCCGGGACAATTGGGAATGAGCAGTTCTTC. Translation gives CASSYSGTIGNEQFF.

The J gene is TRBJ2-1, the V gene TRBV11-3, with TRBD2 matching over 8 bases. Germline trimming cut 2 bases from V and 4 bases from J; bases unmatched to any gene: 10. This CDR3 is 17 amino acids long. Germline loops: CDR1 SGHNT, CDR2 YENEEA. The CDR3, as DNA: TGTGCCAGCAGCTTACGGGGGGGACGCGGTTTTTACAATGAGCAGTTCTTC. It encodes CASSLRGGRGFYNEQFF.

This clone was seen a handful of times. The V gene is TRBV9, the J gene TRBJ1-3; no clear D. The V gene's germline CDR1 is SGDLS and CDR2 YYNGEE. Trimming pared 0 bases from V and 0 bases from J, leaving 10 bases between. The CDR3 extends over 16 amino acids. The CDR3 DNA is TGTGCCAGCAGCGTAGCGGTGGGCACCTCTGGAAACACCATATATTTT. This sequence encodes CASSVAVGTSGNTIYF.

This sequence joins TRBV7-3 and TRBJ2-7; possible D gene TRBD1, 6 bases. Germline V gene sequence: CDR1 SGHTA, CDR2 FQGTGA. The CDR3 has 13 amino acids. V dropped 2 bases and J dropped 6 bases, with 11 bases sitting between them. The CDR3 DNA is TGTGCCAGCAGCTTAGCCAGGGGCGGCGAGCAGTACTTC. As protein: CASSLARGGEQYF.

This chain connects TRBV9 to TRBJ1-5, with D possibly matching TRBD1 (5 bases). CDR1 is SGDLS, CDR2 YYNGEE, per germline. The CDR3 is made up of 13 amino acids. The V and J ends lost 4 bases and 6 bases respectively, with 11 bases between them. Here the CDR3 reads CASSWGGSQPQHF. CDR3 DNA: TGTGCCAGCAGCTGGGGGGGGAGTCAGCCCCAGCATTTT. Variable domain in full (rest from reference TRBV9 and TRBJ1-5): DSGVTQTPKHLITATGQRVTLRCSPRSGDLSVYWYQQSLDQGLQFLIQYYNGEERAKGNILERFSAQQFPDLHSELNLSSLELGDSALYFCASSWGGSQPQHFGDGTRLSIL.

V is TRBV5-1 and J is TRBJ2-1; 14 bases are shared with TRBD2. The V gene end was trimmed by 4 bases and the J gene end by 8 bases; junction bases not matched to a gene: 11. There are 17 residues in the CDR3. Germline CDR1 SGHRS, CDR2 YFSETQ. The CDR3 region is CASSRGLAGVPTDEQFF. The CDR3 DNA reads TGCGCCAGCAGCAGGGGACTAGCGGGGGTTCCAACGGATGAGCAGTTCTTC.

V and J are TRBV30 and TRBJ2-2, with D unclear. CDR1 and CDR2 (germline): GTSNPN, SVGIG (reference sequence). The V gene lost 3 bases and the J gene lost 7 bases, with 12 bases spanning the gap. CDR3 length: 13 residues. CDR3 coding DNA: TGTGCCTGGAGGGCGGAAAGCTACGGGGAGCTGTTTTTT. Translation: CAWRAESYGELFF.

This chain uses TRBV6-5 with TRBJ1-2, with D possibly TRBD1 on 5 matching bases. Trimming pared 5 bases from V and 2 bases from J, leaving 12 bases between. Germline loops: CDR1 MNHEY, CDR2 SVGAGI. This CDR3 has 14 residues. CDR3 amino acids: CASSQGAMNYGYTF. The CDR3 coding sequence is TGTGCCAGCAGTCAAGGGGCAATGAACTATGGCTACACCTTC.

The chain employs TRBV9 and TRBJ2-2; 7 bases are a match to TRBD2. The CDR3 loop spans 16 amino acids. The J segment lost 1 base and the V segment lost 7 bases, leaving 10 bases of the junction unmatched. Looked up from germline, CDR1 is SGDLS and CDR2 is YYNGEE. CDR3 nucleotides: TGTGCCAGCCAGGAAAGGGCTAGCGGGAACACCGGGGAGCTGTTTTTT. It specifies CASQERASGNTGELFF.

The rearrangement uses TRBV27 and TRBJ2-1; 12 nucleotides align to TRBD2. Germline trimming cut 8 bases from V and 3 bases from J; bases unmatched to any gene: 5. This CDR3 comprises 15 residues. Germline loops: CDR1 MNHEY, CDR2 SMNVEV (reference sequence). The CDR3 sequence: CASWGLAGNYNEQFF. The CDR3 nucleotides are TGTGCCAGCTGGGGACTAGCGGGTAACTACAATGAGCAGTTCTTC.

The chain uses TRBV28 and TRBJ1-1; maybe TRBD1 (6 bases). The CDR3 consists of 16 residues. The V end lost 4 bases, the J end lost 10 bases, and 25 bases lay between the germline ends. Germline CDR1 MDHEN, CDR2 SYDVKM. The CDR3 DNA reads as TGTGCCAGCAGTTCATCCCCCACCACGCCCACCAGGGGAGCTTTCTTT. It translates to CASSSSPTTPTRGAFF.

The V gene is TRBV6-6, the J gene TRBJ2-1, with 14 bases fitting TRBD2. Unmatched junction bases numbered 3, after V lost 7 bases and J lost 7 bases. Germline V gene data show CDR1 as MNHNY and CDR2 as SVGAGI (reference sequence). The CDR3 length is 14 residues. In DNA form, the CDR3 reads TGTGCCAGCACTCGGACTAGCGGGGGGAATGAGCAGTTCTTC. Translating it yields CASTRTSGGNEQFF.

V is TRBV7-9 and J is TRBJ2-3; possible D gene TRBD1, 6 bases. V gave up 7 bases and J gave up 2 bases, with 22 bases separating them. The germline gives CDR1 SEHNR, CDR2 FQNEAQ (reference sequence). The CDR3 extends over 17 amino acids. CDR3 protein: CASTPLLGAGATDTQYF. In DNA, the CDR3 is TGTGCCAGCACCCCCCTCCTCGGGGCAGGGGCCACAGATACGCAGTATTTT.

V usage is TRBV9 and J usage is TRBJ2-1, with TRBD2 matching 11 bases. The CDR3 has 14 residues. V lost 6 bases and J lost 4; bases outside the gene matches: 3. Per germline, CDR1 SGDLS and CDR2 YYNGEE. Here the CDR3 reads CASNIAGGYNEQFF. The CDR3 region has the DNA TGTGCCAGCAACATAGCGGGAGGGTACAATGAGCAGTTCTTC.